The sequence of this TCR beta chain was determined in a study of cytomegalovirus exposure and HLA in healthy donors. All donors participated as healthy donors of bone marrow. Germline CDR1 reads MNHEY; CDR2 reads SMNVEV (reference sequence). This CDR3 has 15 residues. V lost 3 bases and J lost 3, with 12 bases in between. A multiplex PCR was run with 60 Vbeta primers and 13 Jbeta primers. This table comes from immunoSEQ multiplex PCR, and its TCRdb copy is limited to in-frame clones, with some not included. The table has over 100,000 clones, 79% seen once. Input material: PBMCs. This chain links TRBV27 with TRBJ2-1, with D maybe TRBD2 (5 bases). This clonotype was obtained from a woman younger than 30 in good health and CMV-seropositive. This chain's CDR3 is CASSFEGVVYNEQFF. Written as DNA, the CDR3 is TGTGCCAGCAGTTTTGAGGGAGTAGTCTACAATGAGCAGTTCTTC.